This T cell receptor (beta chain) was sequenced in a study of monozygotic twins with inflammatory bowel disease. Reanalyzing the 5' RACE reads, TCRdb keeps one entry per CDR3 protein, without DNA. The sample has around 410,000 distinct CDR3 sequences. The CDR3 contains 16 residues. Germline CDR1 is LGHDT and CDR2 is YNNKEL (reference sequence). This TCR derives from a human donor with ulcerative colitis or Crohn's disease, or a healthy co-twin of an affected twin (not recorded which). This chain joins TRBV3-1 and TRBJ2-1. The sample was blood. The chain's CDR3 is CASSQDNAGVPNEQFF.